The TCR beta chain under discussion was sequenced for a study of shared clonotypes between healthy human individuals. As for the study in general: Three plates each covered CD4 naive and memory; CD8 naive two, CD8 memory one.

Notes on this clone: The target antigen is unknown.

Libraries were prepared by immunoSEQ multiplex PCR; TCRdb keeps only in-frame clonotypes and omits some of them. The table includes approximately 980,000 clones, less than 85% detected once. Whole-study findings and limits: Naive subsets typically showed greater estimated richness than memory subsets. Among donors, sharing of clonotypes was expected to be affected by sequencing depth.

Germline CDR1 MNHNS, CDR2 SASEGT. CDR3 length: 14 residues. Between the trimmed V and J ends, which lost 11 bases and 4 bases, there was a span of 17 bases. Study donors comprised healthy, HIV-negative adults devoid of recent acute infection or vaccination. The sequence was obtained from a man in his late teens or twenties in good health. The rearrangement uses TRBV6-1 and TRBJ1-4; D perhaps matches TRBD1 (6 bases). The sample comprised memory CD4+ T cells sorted from blood. Subset here: CD45RA-negative fraction. CDR3 region: CALGGQAYNEKLFF. In DNA form, the CDR3 reads TGTGCCCTAGGGGGGCAGGCTTATAATGAAAAACTGTTTTTT.